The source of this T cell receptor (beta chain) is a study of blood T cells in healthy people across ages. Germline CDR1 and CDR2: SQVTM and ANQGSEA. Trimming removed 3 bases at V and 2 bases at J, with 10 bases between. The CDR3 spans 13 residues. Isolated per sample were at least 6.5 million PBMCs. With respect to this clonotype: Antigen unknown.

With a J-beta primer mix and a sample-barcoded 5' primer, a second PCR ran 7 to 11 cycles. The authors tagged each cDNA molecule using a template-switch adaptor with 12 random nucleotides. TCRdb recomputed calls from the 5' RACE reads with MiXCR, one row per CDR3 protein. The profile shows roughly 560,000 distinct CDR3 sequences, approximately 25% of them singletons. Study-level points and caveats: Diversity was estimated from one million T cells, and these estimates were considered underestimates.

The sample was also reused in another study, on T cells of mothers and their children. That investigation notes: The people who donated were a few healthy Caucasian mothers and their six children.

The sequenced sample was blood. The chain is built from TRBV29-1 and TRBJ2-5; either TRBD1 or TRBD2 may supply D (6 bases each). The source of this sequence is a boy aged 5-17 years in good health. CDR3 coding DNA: TGCAGCGTTGAGGAGGGGGTACAAGAGACCCAGTACTTC. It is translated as CSVEEGVQETQYF.